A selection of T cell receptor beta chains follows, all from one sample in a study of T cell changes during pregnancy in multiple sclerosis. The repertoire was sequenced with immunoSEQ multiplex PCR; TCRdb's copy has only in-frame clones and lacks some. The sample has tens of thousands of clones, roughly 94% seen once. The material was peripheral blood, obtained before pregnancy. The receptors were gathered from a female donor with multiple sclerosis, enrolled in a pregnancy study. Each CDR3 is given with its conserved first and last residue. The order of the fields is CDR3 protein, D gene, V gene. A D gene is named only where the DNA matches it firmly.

cdr3_aa: CASSVSGGARIRRSTEAFF; d_call: TRBD1; v_call: TRBV19
cdr3_aa: CASKSARQF; d_call: NA; v_call: TRBV10-1
cdr3_aa: CASSLEPQGVGQPQHF; d_call: TRBD1; v_call: TRBV5-1
cdr3_aa: CASSLGGAVSSGANVLTF; d_call: NA; v_call: TRBV28
cdr3_aa: CASSGASGDGTEAFF; d_call: NA; v_call: TRBV25-1
cdr3_aa: CASSSGREGANGYTF; d_call: TRBD1; v_call: TRBV7-9
cdr3_aa: CASSVGNTGNQPQHF; d_call: NA; v_call: TRBV9
cdr3_aa: CASSEGQGARTGELFF; d_call: TRBD1; v_call: TRBV10-2
cdr3_aa: CASSFQGANYGYTF; d_call: TRBD1; v_call: TRBV11-1
cdr3_aa: CASSPYYGSRILNTEAFF; d_call: NA; v_call: TRBV5-4
cdr3_aa: CASSFPDRVQAEQFF; d_call: TRBD1; v_call: TRBV7-8
cdr3_aa: CASSPSGGASETQYF; d_call: NA; v_call: TRBV9
cdr3_aa: CASSKYGDSTYEQYF; d_call: TRBD1; v_call: TRBV27
cdr3_aa: CASSASAGRNTGELFF; d_call: NA; v_call: TRBV6-4
cdr3_aa: CASKAAGMDIQYF; d_call: NA; v_call: TRBV6-5
cdr3_aa: CASSLLAAYNEQFF; d_call: TRBD2; v_call: TRBV5-1
cdr3_aa: CASSPGTGNGYTF; d_call: TRBD1; v_call: TRBV27
cdr3_aa: CASTRTGGGQPQHF; d_call: TRBD1; v_call: TRBV2
cdr3_aa: CASSSTKYNSPLHF; d_call: NA; v_call: TRBV13
cdr3_aa: CASSDSSGGRADTQYF; d_call: TRBD2; v_call: TRBV6-4
cdr3_aa: CASSPAGTAYEQYF; d_call: NA; v_call: TRBV7-9
cdr3_aa: CASSKLSGGPKTSTDTQYF; d_call: TRBD2; v_call: TRBV19
cdr3_aa: CAISPGTNTEAFF; d_call: NA; v_call: TRBV10-3
cdr3_aa: CASSFWDSTTGELFF; d_call: TRBD1; v_call: TRBV7-9
cdr3_aa: CASSHRDRGRGDEKLFF; d_call: TRBD1; v_call: TRBV7-9
cdr3_aa: CASSVADSQNIQYF; d_call: NA; v_call: TRBV19
cdr3_aa: CASSLYQGAYEQYF; d_call: TRBD1; v_call: TRBV27
cdr3_aa: CSVELAGSRYTGELFF; d_call: TRBD2; v_call: TRBV29-1
cdr3_aa: CASSLVPPGTTNYGYTF; d_call: NA; v_call: TRBV5-1
cdr3_aa: CASSPLAGGPYEQYF; d_call: TRBD2; v_call: TRBV7-2
cdr3_aa: CASSLPGQGRYEQYF; d_call: TRBD1; v_call: TRBV5-6
cdr3_aa: CASSFDRSSYNEQFF; d_call: NA; v_call: TRBV19
cdr3_aa: CASSEYTGENEQFF; d_call: TRBD1; v_call: TRBV6-1
cdr3_aa: CASSYGTSGDEQYF; d_call: TRBD2; v_call: TRBV6-5
cdr3_aa: CASGSFDRGEQYF; d_call: NA; v_call: TRBV28
cdr3_aa: CASSIAISNQPQHF; d_call: NA; v_call: TRBV19
cdr3_aa: CASSPSGLAGTEQYF; d_call: TRBD2; v_call: TRBV7-8
cdr3_aa: CAWSLGAQEGEKLFF; d_call: NA; v_call: TRBV30
cdr3_aa: CASSGISDPQGYEQFF; d_call: NA; v_call: TRBV5-1
cdr3_aa: CATSKFGVREGSLWIGYTF; d_call: NA; v_call: TRBV15
cdr3_aa: CASSYSPLAKNIQYF; d_call: NA; v_call: TRBV6-5
cdr3_aa: CATSRGADSYNEQFF; d_call: NA; v_call: TRBV15
cdr3_aa: CASSQLAGVNNEQFF; d_call: TRBD2; v_call: TRBV7-9
cdr3_aa: CAIRVTGDGTTEAFF; d_call: TRBD1; v_call: TRBV10-3
cdr3_aa: CASSRSGLAGGRSYNEQFF; d_call: TRBD2; v_call: TRBV7-9
cdr3_aa: CASSGGAGYEQYF; d_call: NA; v_call: TRBV5-5
cdr3_aa: CASSWETPGAPLHF; d_call: NA; v_call: TRBV27
cdr3_aa: CASSLQGAGYTF; d_call: TRBD1; v_call: TRBV11-1
cdr3_aa: CASSLDSGSDTQYF; d_call: NA; v_call: TRBV5-6
cdr3_aa: CASSPSRGGETYEQYF; d_call: NA; v_call: TRBV27